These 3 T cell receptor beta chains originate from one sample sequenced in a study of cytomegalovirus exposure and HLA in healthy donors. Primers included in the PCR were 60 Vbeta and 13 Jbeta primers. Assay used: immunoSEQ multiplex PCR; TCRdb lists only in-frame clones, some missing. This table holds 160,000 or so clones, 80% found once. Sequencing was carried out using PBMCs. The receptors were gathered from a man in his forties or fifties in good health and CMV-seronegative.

The CDR3 nucleotides read TGTGCCAGCATAAGTCCCGAAGGGGACTTACTTAATCAGCCCCAGCATTTT. This gives the protein CASISPEGDLLNQPQHF. V and J are TRBV28 and TRBJ1-5, with a possible D match to TRBD1 (5 bases). From germline, CDR1 is MDHEN and CDR2 SYDVKM. V lost 7 bases, J lost 4 bases, and 23 bases lay in between. This CDR3 region has 17 residues.

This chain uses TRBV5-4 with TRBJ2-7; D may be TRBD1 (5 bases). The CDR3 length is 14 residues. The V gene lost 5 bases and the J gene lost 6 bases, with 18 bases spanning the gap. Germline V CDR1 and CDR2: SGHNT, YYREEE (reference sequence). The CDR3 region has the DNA TGTGCCAGCAGACATTTTGGGGCAGGGTTCGAGCAGTACTTC. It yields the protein CASRHFGAGFEQYF.

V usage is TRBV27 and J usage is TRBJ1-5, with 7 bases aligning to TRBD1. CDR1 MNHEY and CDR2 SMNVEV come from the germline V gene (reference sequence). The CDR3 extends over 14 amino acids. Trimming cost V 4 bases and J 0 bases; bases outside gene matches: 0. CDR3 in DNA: TGTGCCAGCAGTTCAGGGGGTAGCAATCAGCCCCAGCATTTT. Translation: CASSSGGSNQPQHF.